The clone carrying this TCR beta chain was seen only a few times. Its target is not known. The source of the sample is a study of CD8 T cells in Susac syndrome. Whole-study findings and limits: The study admitted that it had a relatively small number of individuals in its TCR sequencing and HLA analysis.

Isolation of CD8+ and CD4+ T cells was performed negatively, whereas enrichment of TEMRA cells was done by FACS. The CDR3 length is 11 residues. Trimming took 5 bases from V and 6 from J, leaving 8 bases between them. Germline V gene data show CDR1 as SGHVS and CDR2 as FNYEAQ. Random hexamers were used to reverse transcribe the RNA input (roughly 0.5 to 1 ug). TCRdb itself ran the immunoSEQ multiplex PCR reads through MiXCR, one entry per CDR3 protein. Among roughly 110,000 distinct CDR3 sequences listed, under 95% were seen once. This receptor was taken from a human donor in good health. Sequencing input: CD8+ T cells from PBMCs. The rearrangement links TRBV7-6 to TRBJ2-7; no firm D call. CDR3 residues: CASSSGSEQYF. The CDR3, as DNA: TGTGCCAGCAGCAGTGGCTCCGAGCAGTACTTC.